Described below is a single T cell receptor (beta chain) sequence and its context. These data are taken from a study of T cell clones after liver transplantation. CD3+CD4+ and CD3+CD8+ cells were FACS-sorted from thawed unstimulated PBMCs. Libraries were prepared by immunoSEQ multiplex PCR; TCRdb keeps only in-frame clonotypes and omits some of them. This sample has tens of thousands of clones, with roughly 85% found just once. The germline V gene encodes CDR1 MDHEN and CDR2 SYDVKM. CDR3 length: 16 residues. The germline V and J ends were trimmed by 6 bases and 4 bases, with 19 bases remaining between them.

The specimen comprised CD4+ T cells from blood, sampled at the 22-month timepoint. This receptor was obtained from a human patient who received a liver transplant. Some T cells here may be from the graft donor. J is TRBJ1-5 and V is TRBV28; D not certain. CDR3: CASSFSPLTVNQPQHF. The CDR3 DNA reads as TGTGCCAGCAGCTTCTCACCGCTGACTGTTAATCAGCCCCAGCATTTT. The full variable domain, with the rest looked up from reference TRBV28 and TRBJ1-5, is DVKVTQSSRYLVKRTGEKVFLECVQDMDHENMFWYRQDPGLGLRLIYFSYDVKMKEKGDIPEGYSVSREKKERFSLILESASTNQTSMYLCASSFSPLTVNQPQHFGDGTRLSIL.